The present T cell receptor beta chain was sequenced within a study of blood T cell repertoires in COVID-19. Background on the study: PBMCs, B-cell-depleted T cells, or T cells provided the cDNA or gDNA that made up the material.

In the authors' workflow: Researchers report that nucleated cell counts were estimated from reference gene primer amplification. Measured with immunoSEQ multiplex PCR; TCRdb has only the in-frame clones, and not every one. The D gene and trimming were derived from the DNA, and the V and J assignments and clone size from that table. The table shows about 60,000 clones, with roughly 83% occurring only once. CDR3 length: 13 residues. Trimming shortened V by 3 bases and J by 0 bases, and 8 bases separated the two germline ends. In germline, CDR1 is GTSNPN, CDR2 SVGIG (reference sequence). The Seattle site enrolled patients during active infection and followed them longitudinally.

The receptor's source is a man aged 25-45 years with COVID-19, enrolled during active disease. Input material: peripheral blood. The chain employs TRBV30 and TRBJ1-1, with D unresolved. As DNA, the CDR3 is TGTGCCTGGAGCTACTCATTGAACACTGAAGCTTTCTTT. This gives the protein CAWSYSLNTEAFF.